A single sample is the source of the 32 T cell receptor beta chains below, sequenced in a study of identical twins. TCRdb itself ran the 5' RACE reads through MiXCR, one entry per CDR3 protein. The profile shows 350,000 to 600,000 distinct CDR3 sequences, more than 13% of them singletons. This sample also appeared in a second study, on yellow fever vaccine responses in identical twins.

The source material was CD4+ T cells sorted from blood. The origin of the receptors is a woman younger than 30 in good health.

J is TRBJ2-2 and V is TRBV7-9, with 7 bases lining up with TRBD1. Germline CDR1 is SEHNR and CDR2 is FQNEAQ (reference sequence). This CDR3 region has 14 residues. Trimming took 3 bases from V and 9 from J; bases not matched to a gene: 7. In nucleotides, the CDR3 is TGTGCCAGCAGCTTGGACAGGTCAAGGTGGGAGCTGTTTTTT. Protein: CASSLDRSRWELFF. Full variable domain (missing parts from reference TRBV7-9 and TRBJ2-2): DTGVSQNPRHKITKRGQNVTFRCDPISEHNRLYWYRQTLGQGPEFLTYFQNEAQLEKSRLLSDRFSAERPKGSFSTLEIQRTEQGDSAMYLCASSLDRSRWELFFGEGSRLTVL.

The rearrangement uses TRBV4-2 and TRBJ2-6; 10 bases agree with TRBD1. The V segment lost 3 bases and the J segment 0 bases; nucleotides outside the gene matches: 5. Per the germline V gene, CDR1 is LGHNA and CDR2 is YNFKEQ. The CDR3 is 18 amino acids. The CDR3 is CASSQPGQGLSGANVLTF. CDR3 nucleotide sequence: TGTGCCAGCAGCCAGCCGGGACAGGGGCTCTCTGGGGCCAACGTCCTGACTTTC.

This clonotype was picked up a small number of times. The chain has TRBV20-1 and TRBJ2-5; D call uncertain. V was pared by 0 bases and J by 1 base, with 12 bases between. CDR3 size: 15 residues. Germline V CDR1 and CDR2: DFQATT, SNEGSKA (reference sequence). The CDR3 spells CSARDWRSPQETQYF. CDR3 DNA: TGCAGTGCTAGAGATTGGCGCTCGCCCCAAGAGACCCAGTACTTC.

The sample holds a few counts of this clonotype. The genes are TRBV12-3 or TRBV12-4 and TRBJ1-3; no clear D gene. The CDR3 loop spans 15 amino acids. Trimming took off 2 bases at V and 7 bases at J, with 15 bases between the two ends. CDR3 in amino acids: CASSLRPSFGNTIYF. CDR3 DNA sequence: TGTGCCAGCAGTTTAAGGCCCTCATTCGGGAACACCATATATTTT.

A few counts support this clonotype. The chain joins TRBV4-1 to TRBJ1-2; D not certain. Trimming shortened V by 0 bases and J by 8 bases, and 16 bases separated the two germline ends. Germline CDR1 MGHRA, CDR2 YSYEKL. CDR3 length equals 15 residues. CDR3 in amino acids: CASSQDPTWEVGYTF. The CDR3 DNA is TGCGCCAGCAGCCAAGACCCCACTTGGGAGGTGGGCTACACCTTC.

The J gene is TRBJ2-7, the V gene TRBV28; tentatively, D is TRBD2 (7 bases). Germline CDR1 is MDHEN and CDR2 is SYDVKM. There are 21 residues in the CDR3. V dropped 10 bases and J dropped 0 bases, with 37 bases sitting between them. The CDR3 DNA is TGTGCCAAGGGGGGGCACCACCTGGGGCTCTTCCGTGTTGGGTGCTCCTACGAGCAGTACTTC. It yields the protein CAKGGHHLGLFRVGCSYEQYF.

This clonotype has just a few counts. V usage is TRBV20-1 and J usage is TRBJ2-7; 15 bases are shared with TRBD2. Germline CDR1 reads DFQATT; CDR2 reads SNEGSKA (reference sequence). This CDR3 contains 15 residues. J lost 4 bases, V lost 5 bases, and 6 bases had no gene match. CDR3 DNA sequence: TGCAGTGCTCCAGGGACTAGCGGGGGGAAGTACGAGCAGTACTTC. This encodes CSAPGTSGGKYEQYF.

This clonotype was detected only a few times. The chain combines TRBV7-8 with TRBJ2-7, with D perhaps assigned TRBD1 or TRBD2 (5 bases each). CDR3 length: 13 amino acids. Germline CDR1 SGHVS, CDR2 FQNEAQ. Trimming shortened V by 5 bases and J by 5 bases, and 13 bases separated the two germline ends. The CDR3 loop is CASSQRTSNEQYF. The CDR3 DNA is TGTGCCAGCAGCCAGCGGACAAGCAACGAGCAGTACTTC.

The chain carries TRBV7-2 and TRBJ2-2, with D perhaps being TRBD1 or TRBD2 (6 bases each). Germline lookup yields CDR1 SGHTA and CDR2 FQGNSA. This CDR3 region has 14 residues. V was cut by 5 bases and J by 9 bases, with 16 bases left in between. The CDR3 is CASSASGAPRELFF. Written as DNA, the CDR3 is TGTGCCAGCAGCGCGTCGGGGGCGCCCCGGGAGCTGTTTTTT.

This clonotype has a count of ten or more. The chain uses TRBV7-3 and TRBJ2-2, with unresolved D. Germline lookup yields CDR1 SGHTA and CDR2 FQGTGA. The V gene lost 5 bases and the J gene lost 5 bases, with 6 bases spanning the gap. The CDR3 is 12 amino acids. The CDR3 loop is CASSPPTGELFF. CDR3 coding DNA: TGTGCCAGCAGCCCCCCAACCGGGGAGCTGTTTTTT.

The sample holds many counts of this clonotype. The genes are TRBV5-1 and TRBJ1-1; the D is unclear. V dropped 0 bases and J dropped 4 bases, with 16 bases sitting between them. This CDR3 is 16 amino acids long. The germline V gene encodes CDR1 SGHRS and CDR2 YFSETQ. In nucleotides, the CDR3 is TGCGCCAGCAGCTTGGGGGGAAGCCGTCTCAGCACTGAAGCTTTCTTT. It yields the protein CASSLGGSRLSTEAFF.

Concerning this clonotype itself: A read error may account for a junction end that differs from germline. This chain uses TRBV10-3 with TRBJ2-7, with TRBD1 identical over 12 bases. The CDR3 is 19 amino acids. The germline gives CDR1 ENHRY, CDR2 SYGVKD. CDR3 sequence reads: CTISPLPGTGGEFTTEQYF. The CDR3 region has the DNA TGTACCATCAGTCCTCTCCCCGGGACAGGGGGCGAATTCACTACCGAGCAGTACTTC.

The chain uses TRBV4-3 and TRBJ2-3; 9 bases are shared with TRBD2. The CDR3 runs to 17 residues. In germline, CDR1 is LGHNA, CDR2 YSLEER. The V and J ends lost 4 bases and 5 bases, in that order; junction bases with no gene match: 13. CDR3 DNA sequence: TGCGCCAGCAGCCTAAACATGCCGGGACTAGCCGGAGATACGCAGTATTTT. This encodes CASSLNMPGLAGDTQYF.

The CDR3 protein is CASSLVSGEDEQFF. In DNA form, the CDR3 reads TGCGCCAGCAGCTTGGTTAGCGGGGAGGATGAGCAGTTCTTC. The chain links TRBV5-1 to TRBJ2-1, with 8 nucleotides matching TRBD2. There are 14 residues in the CDR3. The germline V gene has CDR1 SGHRS and CDR2 YFSETQ. J lost 8 bases, V lost 0 bases, and 4 bases had no gene match.

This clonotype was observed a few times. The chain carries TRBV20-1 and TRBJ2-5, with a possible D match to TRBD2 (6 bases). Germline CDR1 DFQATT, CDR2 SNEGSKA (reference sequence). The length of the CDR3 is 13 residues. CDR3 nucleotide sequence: TGCACCGCTAAAGGGTTACTAGCCGGGACCCAGTACTTC. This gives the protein CTAKGLLAGTQYF.

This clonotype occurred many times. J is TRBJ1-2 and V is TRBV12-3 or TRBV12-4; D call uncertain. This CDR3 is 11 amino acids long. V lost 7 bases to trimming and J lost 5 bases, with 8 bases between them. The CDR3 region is CASNRAYGYTF. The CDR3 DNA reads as TGTGCCAGCAACAGAGCTTATGGCTACACCTTC.

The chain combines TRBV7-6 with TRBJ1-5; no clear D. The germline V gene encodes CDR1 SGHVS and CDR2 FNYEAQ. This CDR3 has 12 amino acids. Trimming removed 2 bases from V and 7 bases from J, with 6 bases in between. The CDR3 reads CASSLFGQPQHF. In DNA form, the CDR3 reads TGTGCCAGCAGCTTATTCGGGCAGCCCCAGCATTTT.

The CDR3 nucleotides read TGCAGTGCCGAGCGGGGCACCACAGATACGCAGTATTTT. Protein: CSAERGTTDTQYF. This chain joins TRBV20-1 and TRBJ2-3, with 7 bases that match TRBD2. Germline assignment: CDR1 DFQATT and CDR2 SNEGSKA (reference sequence). The CDR3 has 13 amino acids. V was clipped by 6 bases and J by 2 bases; unmatched bases: 5.

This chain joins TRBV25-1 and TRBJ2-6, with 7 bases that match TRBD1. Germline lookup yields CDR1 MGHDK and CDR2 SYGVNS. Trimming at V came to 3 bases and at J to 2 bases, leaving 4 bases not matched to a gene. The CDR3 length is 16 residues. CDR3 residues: CASSEPGQPGANVLTF. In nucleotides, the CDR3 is TGTGCCAGCAGTGAGCCGGGACAGCCTGGGGCCAACGTCCTGACTTTC.

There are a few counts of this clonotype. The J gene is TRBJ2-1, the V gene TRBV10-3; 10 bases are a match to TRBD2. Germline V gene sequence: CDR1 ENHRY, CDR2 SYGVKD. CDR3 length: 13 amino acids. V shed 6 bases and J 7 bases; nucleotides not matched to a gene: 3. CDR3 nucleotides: TGTGCCATCAGGGATAGCGGGGGGAATGAGCAGTTCTTC. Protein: CAIRDSGGNEQFF.

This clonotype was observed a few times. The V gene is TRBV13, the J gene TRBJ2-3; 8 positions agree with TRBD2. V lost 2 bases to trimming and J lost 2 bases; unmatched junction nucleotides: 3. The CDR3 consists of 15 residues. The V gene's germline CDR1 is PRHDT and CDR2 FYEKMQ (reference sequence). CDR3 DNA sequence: TGTGCCAGCAGCTTAAACGGGGGGGACACAGATACGCAGTATTTT. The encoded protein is CASSLNGGDTDTQYF.

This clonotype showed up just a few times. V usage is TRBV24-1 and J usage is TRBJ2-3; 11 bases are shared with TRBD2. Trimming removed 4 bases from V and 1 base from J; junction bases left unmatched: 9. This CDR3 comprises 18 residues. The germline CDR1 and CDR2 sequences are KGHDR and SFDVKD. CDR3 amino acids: CATSDHTSGRRGTDTQYF. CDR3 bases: TGTGCCACCAGTGACCATACTAGCGGGAGAAGGGGCACAGATACGCAGTATTTT.

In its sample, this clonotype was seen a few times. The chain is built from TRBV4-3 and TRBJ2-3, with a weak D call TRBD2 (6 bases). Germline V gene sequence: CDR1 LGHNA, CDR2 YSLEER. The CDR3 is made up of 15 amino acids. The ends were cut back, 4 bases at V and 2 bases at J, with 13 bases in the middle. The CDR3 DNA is TGCGCCAGCAGCCGCGGAGGGGCGTCCACAGATACGCAGTATTTT. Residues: CASSRGGASTDTQYF.

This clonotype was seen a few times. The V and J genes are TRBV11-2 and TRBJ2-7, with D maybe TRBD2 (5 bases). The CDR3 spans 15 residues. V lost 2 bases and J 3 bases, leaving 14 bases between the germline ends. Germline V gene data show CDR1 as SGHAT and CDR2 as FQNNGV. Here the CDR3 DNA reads TGTGCCAGCAGCTTAACATCCCGGGGTATCTACGAGCAGTACTTC. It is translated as CASSLTSRGIYEQYF.

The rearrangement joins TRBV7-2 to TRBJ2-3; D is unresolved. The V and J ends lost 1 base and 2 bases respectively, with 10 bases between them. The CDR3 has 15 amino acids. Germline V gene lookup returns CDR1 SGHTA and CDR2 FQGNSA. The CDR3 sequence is CASSLVGWDTDTQYF. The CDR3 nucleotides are TGTGCCAGCAGCTTAGTGGGGTGGGACACAGATACGCAGTATTTT.

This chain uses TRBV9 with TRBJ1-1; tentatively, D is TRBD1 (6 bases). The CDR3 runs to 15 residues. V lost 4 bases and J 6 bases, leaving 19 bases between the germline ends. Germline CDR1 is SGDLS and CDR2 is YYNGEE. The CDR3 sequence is CASSIAPGDWSEAFF. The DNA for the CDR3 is TGTGCCAGCAGCATCGCCCCAGGGGATTGGTCTGAAGCTTTCTTT.

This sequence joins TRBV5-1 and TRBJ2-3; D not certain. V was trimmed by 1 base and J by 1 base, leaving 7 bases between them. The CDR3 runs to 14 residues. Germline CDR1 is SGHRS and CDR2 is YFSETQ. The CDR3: CASSLLGRTDTQYF. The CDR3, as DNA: TGCGCCAGCAGCTTGCTTGGGCGCACAGATACGCAGTATTTT.

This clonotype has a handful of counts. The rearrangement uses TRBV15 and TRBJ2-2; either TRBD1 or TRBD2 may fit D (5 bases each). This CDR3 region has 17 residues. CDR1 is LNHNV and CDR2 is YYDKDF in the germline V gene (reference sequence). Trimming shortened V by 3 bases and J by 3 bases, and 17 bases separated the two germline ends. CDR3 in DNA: TGTGCCACCAGCAGTTATGAGGGCCGGGGCGACACCGGGGAGCTGTTTTTT. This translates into CATSSYEGRGDTGELFF.

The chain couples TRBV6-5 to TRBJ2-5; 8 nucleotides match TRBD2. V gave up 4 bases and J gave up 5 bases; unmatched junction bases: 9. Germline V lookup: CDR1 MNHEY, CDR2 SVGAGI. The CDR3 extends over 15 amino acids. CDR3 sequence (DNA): TGTGCCAGCAGTTCGTTAGAGCGGGAGTTCGAGACCCAGTACTTC. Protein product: CASSSLEREFETQYF.

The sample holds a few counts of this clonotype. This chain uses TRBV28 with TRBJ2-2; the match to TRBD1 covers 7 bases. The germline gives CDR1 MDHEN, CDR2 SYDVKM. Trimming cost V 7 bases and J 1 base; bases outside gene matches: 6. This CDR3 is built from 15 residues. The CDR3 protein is CASTKTGWNTGELFF. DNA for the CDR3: TGTGCCAGCACCAAGACAGGGTGGAACACCGGGGAGCTGTTTTTT.

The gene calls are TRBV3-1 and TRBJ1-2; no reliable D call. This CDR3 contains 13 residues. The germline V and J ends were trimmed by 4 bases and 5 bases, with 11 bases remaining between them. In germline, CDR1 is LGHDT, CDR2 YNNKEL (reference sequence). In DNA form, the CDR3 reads TGTGCCAGCAGCCCGTCTCGGCAGTATGGCTACACCTTC. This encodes CASSPSRQYGYTF. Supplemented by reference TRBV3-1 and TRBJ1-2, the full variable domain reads DTAVSQTPKYLVTQMGNDKSIKCEQNLGHDTMYWYKQDSKKFLKIMFSYNNKELIINETVPNRFSPKSPDKAHLNLHINSLELGDSAVYFCASSPSRQYGYTFGSGTRLTVV.

The CDR3 region is CASSVLIPGLATEETQYF. In DNA, the CDR3 is TGTGCCAGCAGTGTTCTTATTCCTGGGTTAGCCACCGAAGAGACCCAGTACTTC. The V call is TRBV6-1, the J call TRBJ2-5; no reliable D call. In germline, CDR1 is MNHNS, CDR2 SASEGT. This CDR3 comprises 18 residues. The V end was cut by 4 bases, the J end by 3 bases, with 24 bases between.